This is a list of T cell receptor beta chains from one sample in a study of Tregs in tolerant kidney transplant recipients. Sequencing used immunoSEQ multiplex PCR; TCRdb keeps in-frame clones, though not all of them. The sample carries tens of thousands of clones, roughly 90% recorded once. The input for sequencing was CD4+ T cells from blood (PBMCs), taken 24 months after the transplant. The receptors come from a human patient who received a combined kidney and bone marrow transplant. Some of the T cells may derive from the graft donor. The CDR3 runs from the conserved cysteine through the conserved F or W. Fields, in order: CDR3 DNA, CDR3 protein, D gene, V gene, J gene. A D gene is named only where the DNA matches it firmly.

DNA: TGTGCCTGGGTGATCCCGGGACAGGGTTCGAACACTGAAGCTTTCTTT
CDR3: CAWVIPGQGSNTEAFF
D: TRBD1
V: TRBV30
J: TRBJ1-1

DNA: TGTGCCAGAAGCTTGGAACGCCCCAAGGAGTCAGCGATCCCCCCCTACGAGCAGTACTTC
CDR3: CARSLERPKESAIPPYEQYF
D: NA
V: TRBV5-3
J: TRBJ2-7

DNA: TGTGCCAGCAGCTTGGGACTAGCGGGAGGCCTGCGTACAGATACGCAGTATTTT
CDR3: CASSLGLAGGLRTDTQYF
D: TRBD2
V: TRBV11-3
J: TRBJ2-3

DNA: TGTGCCAGCTCCCAAGATATGTCAGGCCGGGAGCAGTACTTC
CDR3: CASSQDMSGREQYF
D: NA
V: TRBV18
J: TRBJ2-7

DNA: TGTGCCAGCAGTGGGGGAAGGACAGGGGTTTATGGCTACACCTTC
CDR3: CASSGGRTGVYGYTF
D: TRBD1
V: TRBV6-1
J: TRBJ1-2

DNA: TGTGCCAGCAGTGATAGCCGGACTACTAATGGCTACACCTTC
CDR3: CASSDSRTTNGYTF
D: NA
V: TRBV2
J: TRBJ1-2

DNA: TGTGCCAGCAGCTTGTATCTTTCCGGACAGGGCACAGATACGCAGTATTTT
CDR3: CASSLYLSGQGTDTQYF
D: TRBD1
V: TRBV5-4
J: TRBJ2-3

DNA: TGTGCCAGCAGTGAACAACTAGCGGGGGTTCTCTACAATGAGCAGTTCTTC
CDR3: CASSEQLAGVLYNEQFF
D: TRBD2
V: TRBV2
J: TRBJ2-1

DNA: TGCGCCAGCAGCCAAGACGCAGGGGCCGGTGAGCAGTTCTTC
CDR3: CASSQDAGAGEQFF
D: NA
V: TRBV4-3
J: TRBJ2-1

DNA: TGTGCCTGGAGTGAGGGGCCCCTAGGACACTTGGGTGAAAAACTGTTTTTT
CDR3: CAWSEGPLGHLGEKLFF
D: NA
V: TRBV30
J: TRBJ1-4

DNA: TGTGCCAGCAGTTCACGGGACAGGGAGGGGAGCTTCGGGGCCAACGTCCTGACTTTC
CDR3: CASSSRDREGSFGANVLTF
D: TRBD1
V: TRBV7-9
J: TRBJ2-6

DNA: TGTGCCTGGAGACGGACAGCCGGCACTGAAGCTTTCTTT
CDR3: CAWRRTAGTEAFF
D: NA
V: TRBV30
J: TRBJ1-1

DNA: TGTGCCAGCAGCCGTGGGGGCGGTGAAAAACTGTTTTTT
CDR3: CASSRGGGEKLFF
D: NA
V: TRBV7-9
J: TRBJ1-4

DNA: TGTGCCAGCTCCAAGTGGGGGGATAACTATGGCTACACCTTC
CDR3: CASSKWGDNYGYTF
D: NA
V: TRBV27
J: TRBJ1-2

DNA: TGTGCCAGCAGCACACCCCTGGAGCAGTACTTC
CDR3: CASSTPLEQYF
D: NA
V: TRBV7-8
J: TRBJ2-7

DNA: TGTGCCAGCAGTGAAAAGTTCTCCTATAATTCCCCCCTCCACTTT
CDR3: CASSEKFSYNSPLHF
D: NA
V: TRBV6-1
J: TRBJ1-6

DNA: TGTGCCAGCAGCTTGGGACTTACGCAGTATTTT
CDR3: CASSLGLTQYF
D: NA
V: TRBV5-4
J: TRBJ2-3

DNA: TGTGCCAGTTCCGGGACAGGGAGCTATGGCTACACCTTC
CDR3: CASSGTGSYGYTF
D: TRBD1
V: TRBV7-9
J: TRBJ1-2

DNA: TGTGCCAGCAGCTTAGGCGGCCAGCCTGGGGCCAACGTCCTGACTTTC
CDR3: CASSLGGQPGANVLTF
D: NA
V: TRBV7-9
J: TRBJ2-6

DNA: TGTGCCAGCAGCTTCACGTACTGGGAACAGGGGGCCGGGGAGCTGTTTTTT
CDR3: CASSFTYWEQGAGELFF
D: TRBD1
V: TRBV9
J: TRBJ2-2

DNA: TGTGCCAGCACGACAGGGAATAAGCCCCTCCACTTT
CDR3: CASTTGNKPLHF
D: TRBD1
V: TRBV7-2
J: TRBJ1-6

DNA: TGTGCCAGCAGTCGAACTTGGGACAGGGGAGGGACCCAGTACTTC
CDR3: CASSRTWDRGGTQYF
D: TRBD1
V: TRBV6-6
J: TRBJ2-5

DNA: TGTGCCAGCAGCAGGCCGGCTAGCGGGGCTGCTGGCGAGCAGTACTTC
CDR3: CASSRPASGAAGEQYF
D: TRBD2
V: TRBV7-2
J: TRBJ2-7

DNA: TGTGCCAGCAGCTTAGATCCTTCCGGGAACACTGAGCAGTTCTTC
CDR3: CASSLDPSGNTEQFF
D: NA
V: TRBV11-3
J: TRBJ2-1

DNA: TGTGCCAGCAGCTCCGGGACAGGGGGCACCGGGGAGCTGTTTTTT
CDR3: CASSSGTGGTGELFF
D: TRBD1
V: TRBV7-3
J: TRBJ2-2

DNA: TGTGCCAGCAGCTTAGGACAGATCGGGAATGAGCAGTTCTTC
CDR3: CASSLGQIGNEQFF
D: NA
V: TRBV7-3
J: TRBJ2-1

DNA: TGTGCCAGCAGCTTGTTGGGAGGTCCCTTTACGACCCGCTACGAGCAGTACTTC
CDR3: CASSLLGGPFTTRYEQYF
D: NA
V: TRBV5-4
J: TRBJ2-7